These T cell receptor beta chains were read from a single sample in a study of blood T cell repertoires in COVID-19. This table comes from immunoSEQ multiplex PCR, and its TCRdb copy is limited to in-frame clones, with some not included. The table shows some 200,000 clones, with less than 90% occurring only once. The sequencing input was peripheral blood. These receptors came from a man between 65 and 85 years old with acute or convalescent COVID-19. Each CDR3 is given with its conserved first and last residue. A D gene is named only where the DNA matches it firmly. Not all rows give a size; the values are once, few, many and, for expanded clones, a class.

TGTGCCAGTAGTATGAGGCTAGCGGGAGCCGATGGTGAGCAGTTCTTC	CASSMRLAGADGEQFF	TRBV19	TRBD2	TRBJ2-1	-
TGTGCCAGCAGCCGGATGGGGACAGGGGACGAGCAGTACTTC	CASSRMGTGDEQYF	TRBV3-1/TRBV3-2	TRBD1	TRBJ2-7	-
TGTGCCAGCAGCTACGGACTAGCGTCTACCGGGGAGCTGTTTTTT	CASSYGLASTGELFF	TRBV7-2	TRBD2	TRBJ2-2	-
TGTGCCAGTAGTATAGGCCTGACAGGGAACTCCTACAATGAGCAGTTCTTC	CASSIGLTGNSYNEQFF	TRBV19	TRBD1	TRBJ2-1	once
TGTGCTAGCAGCTTAGGGGGGGCTACAGGGGTCGAGACCCAGTACTTC	CASSLGGATGVETQYF	TRBV7-7	-	TRBJ2-5	-
TGTGCCTCCAGGACAGGGCCTAATGAAAAACTGTTTTTT	CASRTGPNEKLFF	TRBV30	TRBD1	TRBJ1-4	-
TGTGCCAGCAGAACGACGACTAGGACTTACGAGCAGTACTTC	CASRTTTRTYEQYF	TRBV6-5	-	TRBJ2-7	-
TGTGCCAGCACCAAGGACACTGAATCCTACGAGCAGTACTTC	CASTKDTESYEQYF	TRBV6-6	-	TRBJ2-7	once
TGTGCCAGTAGACCTAACCCGGGACAGGGGAACTATGGCTACACCTTC	CASRPNPGQGNYGYTF	TRBV19	TRBD1	TRBJ1-2	-
TGTGCCAGCAGCTTCGGGGTTCAGAGGCTTTGGGAAAAACTGTTTTTT	CASSFGVQRLWEKLFF	TRBV5-8	-	TRBJ1-4	-
TGTGCCAGCAGCCCGAGGGGGTACACCGGGGAGCTGTTTTTT	CASSPRGYTGELFF	TRBV11-3	-	TRBJ2-2	-
TGTGCCAGCAGCAGCTCTTCCGGGGAGCTGTTTTTT	CASSSSSGELFF	TRBV7-6	-	TRBJ2-2	-
TGTGCCAGCAGACCGACTAGCGGGTGGGACAATGAGCAGTTCTTC	CASRPTSGWDNEQFF	TRBV3-1/TRBV3-2	TRBD2	TRBJ2-1	once
TGTGCCAGCAGCTTATCGGTTAGCCGTTACACCGGGGAGCTGTTTTTT	CASSLSVSRYTGELFF	TRBV13	-	TRBJ2-2	-
TGTGCCAGCAGCTTACTCCGGACTAGCGGGAGGGCCTTGAATGAGCAGTTCTTC	CASSLLRTSGRALNEQFF	TRBV11-2	TRBD2	TRBJ2-1	-
TGCGCCAGCAGCTTTAGCGGGAGCGGTACCGGGGAGCTGTTTTTT	CASSFSGSGTGELFF	TRBV5-1	TRBD2	TRBJ2-2	-
TGTGCCAGCAGCGGAGTGGCGGCACCAGAGACCCAGTACTTC	CASSGVAAPETQYF	TRBV9	-	TRBJ2-5	-
TGTGCCAGCAGCCAAGCTCCCGGGACTAGCGGGCTACGCACAGATACGCAGTATTTT	CASSQAPGTSGLRTDTQYF	TRBV14	TRBD2	TRBJ2-3	-
TGCGCCAGCAGCGAGGCGGGAGGCTACGAGCAGTACTTC	CASSEAGGYEQYF	TRBV5-1	TRBD2	TRBJ2-7	-
TGTGCCAGCAGTTTATCCGGGGAATATCAGCCCCAGCATTTT	CASSLSGEYQPQHF	TRBV28	-	TRBJ1-5	-
TGTGCCAGCAGCTTGGAGACCCCCTACGAGCAGTACTTC	CASSLETPYEQYF	TRBV7-9	-	TRBJ2-7	-
TGTGCCAGCAGCTTAGGCGACTCTGGGGCCAACGTCCTGACTTTC	CASSLGDSGANVLTF	TRBV7-9	-	TRBJ2-6	-
TGTGCTAGTGGTTTGGTAGCCGGGGTGTCTATGAACACTGAAGCTTTCTTT	CASGLVAGVSMNTEAFF	TRBV12-5	-	TRBJ1-1	-
TGTGCCAGCAGCTATACAGGGGTCTATGGCTACACCTTC	CASSYTGVYGYTF	TRBV11-2	TRBD1	TRBJ1-2	-
TGTGCCAGCGGTACAGGGGCTTACACTGAAGCTTTCTTT	CASGTGAYTEAFF	TRBV7-9	TRBD1	TRBJ1-1	-
TGTGCCAGCAGTGGTCCTCGGGACAGGGTCCTCGGAAACACCATATATTTT	CASSGPRDRVLGNTIYF	TRBV25-1	TRBD1	TRBJ1-3	-
TGTGCCAGCAGCCCCACGGGGGGCGAAGTTAATTCACCCCTCCACTTT	CASSPTGGEVNSPLHF	TRBV7-9	-	TRBJ1-6	-
TGTGCCAGTAGTACCGGACCGAAAGCGGGCAATCAGCCCCAGCATTTT	CASSTGPKAGNQPQHF	TRBV19	-	TRBJ1-5	-
TGTGCCAGCAGCTTAGCGCTGACTAGCGGGACAGAGACCCAGTACTTC	CASSLALTSGTETQYF	TRBV7-9	TRBD2	TRBJ2-5	-
TGTGCCAGCAGTGAACGAGGACGGGAGAACAATCAGCCCCAGCATTTT	CASSERGRENNQPQHF	TRBV6-1	-	TRBJ1-5	-
TGCGCCAGCAGTGAACAAAGCGGGAGAACCTACAATGAGCAGTTCTTC	CASSEQSGRTYNEQFF	TRBV10-1	TRBD2	TRBJ2-1	-
TGTGCCAGCAGCCCCCGGCAGGCTAGCGGGACATCCTACAATGAGCAGTTCTTC	CASSPRQASGTSYNEQFF	TRBV7-8	TRBD2	TRBJ2-1	once
TGTGCCAGCAGGAAGCGGGAGGGCCCCGGGACCGGGGAGCTGTTTTTT	CASRKREGPGTGELFF	TRBV7-8	TRBD2	TRBJ2-2	few
TGTGCCAGCACCCTAGCGGGTCCTTACAATGAGCAGTTCTTC	CASTLAGPYNEQFF	TRBV3-1/TRBV3-2	TRBD2	TRBJ2-1	-
TGTGCCAGCAGCTTTTCCTACGGCGGCAATGAGCAGTTCTTC	CASSFSYGGNEQFF	TRBV7-2	-	TRBJ2-1	-
TGTGCCAGCCAGGACAGGGTTGGCAATCAGCCCCAGCATTTT	CASQDRVGNQPQHF	TRBV6-5	TRBD1	TRBJ1-5	-
TGTGCCGGATCCTTGGACAGTTCTGGGGCCAACGTCCTGACTTTC	CAGSLDSSGANVLTF	TRBV2	-	TRBJ2-6	-
TGTGCCATATATGGCGGGACTAGCAGTTGGTATTTT	CAIYGGTSSWYF	TRBV10-3	TRBD2	TRBJ2-3	few
TGCACCAGCAGCCAAGATGGGCCCCGCGATGAGCAGTTCTTC	CTSSQDGPRDEQFF	TRBV1	-	TRBJ2-1	-
TGTGCCAGCAGTAGAGTAAGTGAAGCTTTCTTT	CASSRVSEAFF	TRBV7-9	-	TRBJ1-1	-
TGTGCCAGCAGATTTCGCCGGGACAGGGGTGGGACTGAAGCTTTCTTT	CASRFRRDRGGTEAFF	TRBV28	TRBD1	TRBJ1-1	-
TGTGCCAGTAGTGCCCCCGGGACAGGCTTGGAGTACTTC	CASSAPGTGLEYF	TRBV19	TRBD1	TRBJ2-7	-
TGTGCCAGCAGGGCACAGGGCGACACCGGGGAGCTGTTTTTT	CASRAQGDTGELFF	TRBV25-1	-	TRBJ2-2	-
TGTGCCAGCACCTGGGGGACATCTGGAAGGGCTTTCTTT	CASTWGTSGRAFF	TRBV12-3/TRBV12-4	-	TRBJ1-1	-
TGTGCCAGCGCGCCATGGGAGGGGCACGAGCAGTACTTC	CASAPWEGHEQYF	TRBV12-3/TRBV12-4	TRBD2	TRBJ2-7	-
TGTGCCAGCAGCCCCCCAGGGGGAAGCTACGAGCAGTACTTC	CASSPPGGSYEQYF	TRBV7-9	TRBD1	TRBJ2-7	-
TGTGCCAGCAGTGAGAGGACTATGAACACTGAAGCTTTCTTT	CASSERTMNTEAFF	TRBV2	-	TRBJ1-1	-
TGTGCCAGCTCACCGACCCTGACAGTAGCCAAAAACATTCAGTACTTC	CASSPTLTVAKNIQYF	TRBV18	-	TRBJ2-4	-
TGTGCCAGCAACCCGAGTGGCGGGAGATCCTACAATGAGCAGTTCTTC	CASNPSGGRSYNEQFF	TRBV6-2/TRBV6-3	TRBD2	TRBJ2-1	-
TGTGCCAGCAGCGTAGGGAGTAGCGGGAGCTCAGATACGCAGTATTTT	CASSVGSSGSSDTQYF	TRBV9	TRBD2	TRBJ2-3	-
TGTGCCAGTACCGGGACAGGGCTCAATCAGCCCCAGCATTTT	CASTGTGLNQPQHF	TRBV2	TRBD1	TRBJ1-5	-
TGTGCCAGCAGGGGACTAGCGGGAGGGCCCCGCTACAATGAGCAGTTCTTC	CASRGLAGGPRYNEQFF	TRBV2	TRBD2	TRBJ2-1	-
TGTGCCAGCTCACCGACGCCCATCGGACAGCTTGTTGTACCCTACGAGCAGTACTTC	CASSPTPIGQLVVPYEQYF	TRBV18	-	TRBJ2-7	-
TGTGCCAGCAGTAGGGGGAGGGCGACCGGGGAGCTGTTTTTT	CASSRGRATGELFF	TRBV6-5	-	TRBJ2-2	-
TGTGCCAGCAGCCGTGGGGTTGGACAGGGGTTCTACGAGCAGTACTTC	CASSRGVGQGFYEQYF	TRBV7-6	TRBD1	TRBJ2-7	-
TGTGCCAGCAGTGAAGTACGGGTTCGGAACACTGAAGCTTTCTTT	CASSEVRVRNTEAFF	TRBV6-1	-	TRBJ1-1	once